Each of the 29 T cell receptor beta chains below was sequenced from the same sample in a study of blood T cell repertoires in COVID-19. TCRdb keeps only in-frame clones here, not all; method: immunoSEQ multiplex PCR. The sample holds approximately 360,000 clones, roughly four fifths seen once. Input material: PBMCs or T cells enriched from blood (not recorded which). The receptors stem from a woman aged 45-59 years who had recovered from COVID-19.

CDR3 in amino acids: CASSSISGGVETQYF. CDR3 coding DNA: TGTGCCAGCAGTTCCATCAGCGGGGGGGTCGAGACCCAGTACTTC. The J gene is TRBJ2-5, the V gene TRBV6-5; 10 bases match TRBD2. CDR1 and CDR2 (germline): MNHEY, SVGAGI. This CDR3 contains 15 residues. The ends lost 4 bases at V and 5 bases at J; junction bases unmatched: 7.

CDR3 in DNA: TGTGCCAGTAGTATTGGTGCAGCAACTAATGAAAAACTGTTTTTT. It specifies CASSIGAATNEKLFF. The chain employs TRBV19 and TRBJ1-4, with D unresolved. The CDR3 runs to 15 residues. V lost 3 bases to trimming and J lost 0 bases, with 8 bases between them. Germline assignment: CDR1 LNHDA and CDR2 SQIVND (reference sequence).

The chain has TRBV7-6 and TRBJ2-1; 9 nucleotides match TRBD2. Germline trimming cut 1 base from V and 11 bases from J; bases unmatched to any gene: 21. Germline CDR1 reads SGHVS; CDR2 reads FNYEAQ. The CDR3 runs to 19 residues. DNA for the CDR3: TGTGCCAGCAGCTTAGGAGTTATTAGCGGGAGATGGACCAATGAAAAGCAGTTCTTC. Translating gives CASSLGVISGRWTNEKQFF.

The J gene is TRBJ1-2, the V gene TRBV19, with 8 bases that match TRBD1. This CDR3 comprises 13 residues. Germline V gives CDR1 LNHDA, CDR2 SQIVND (reference sequence). Losses at the gene ends were 5 bases for V and 7 bases for J; bases not matched to a gene: 6. The chain's CDR3 is CASSPQGAPGYTF. The CDR3 region has the DNA TGTGCCAGTAGTCCCCAGGGGGCGCCTGGCTACACCTTC.

The chain employs TRBV5-6 and TRBJ1-1, with D hard to call. There are 15 residues in the CDR3. Germline CDR1 and CDR2: SGHDT and YYEEEE. V shed 4 bases and J shed 3 bases, with 16 bases lying between them. The CDR3 sequence is CASSPAGRGDTEAFF. CDR3 DNA: TGTGCCAGCAGCCCCGCCGGACGGGGAGACACTGAAGCTTTCTTT.

This chain connects TRBV6-2 or TRBV6-3 to TRBJ1-2; weak D call: TRBD1 (5 bases). The CDR3 is made up of 15 amino acids. Germline V gene lookup returns CDR1 MNHEY and CDR2 SVGEGT. Trimming stripped 2 bases from V and 5 bases from J, with 15 bases between. CDR3 region: CASSYGGTQGYGYTF. Here the CDR3 DNA reads TGTGCCAGCAGTTACGGAGGGACTCAAGGGTATGGCTACACCTTC.

Only one count was recorded for this clone. The chain employs TRBV6-5 and TRBJ2-7; maybe TRBD1 (5 bases). Trimming cost V 6 bases and J 4 bases, with 7 bases left between them. Germline loops: CDR1 MNHEY, CDR2 SVGAGI. The CDR3 is made up of 11 amino acids. CDR3 loop: CASRTAYEQYF. CDR3 in DNA: TGTGCCAGCAGGACAGCGTACGAGCAGTACTTC.

V usage is TRBV29-1 and J usage is TRBJ1-1; unclear D gene. This CDR3 is 12 amino acids long. V lost 7 bases to trimming and J lost 6 bases, with 15 bases between them. The V gene's germline CDR1 is SQVTM and CDR2 ANQGSEA. DNA of the CDR3: TGCAGCGCCCCGGGTTGGGGAGCTGAAGCTTTCTTT. Translation gives CSAPGWGAEAFF.

The rearrangement links TRBV6-2 or TRBV6-3 to TRBJ2-3; 10 nucleotides align to TRBD1. The germline V gene has CDR1 MNHEY and CDR2 SVGEGT. J was trimmed by 6 bases and V by 6 bases; bases with no gene match: 15. There are 17 residues in the CDR3. CDR3 sequence (DNA): TGTGCCAGCAGCATCAGCAACCGGGACAGGGGTATGGATACGCAGTATTTT. Protein: CASSISNRDRGMDTQYF.

This clone was found a few times. The gene calls are TRBV2 and TRBJ1-5; D may be TRBD1 (5 bases). Germline V CDR1 and CDR2: SNHLY, FYNNEI. The V gene lost 4 bases and the J gene lost 3 bases, with 10 bases spanning the gap. CDR3 length equals 14 residues. The CDR3 coding sequence is TGTGCCAGCAGTGGGCCGGACATCAATCAGCCCCAGCATTTT. It encodes CASSGPDINQPQHF.

This chain connects TRBV24-1 to TRBJ2-1; TRBD2 aligns across 12 bases. Trimming at V came to 3 bases and at J to 7 bases, leaving 3 bases not matched to a gene. Germline lookup yields CDR1 KGHDR and CDR2 SFDVKD. The CDR3 totals 15 residues. CDR3 amino acids: CATSDLAGGHNEQFF. The CDR3 region has the DNA TGTGCCACCAGTGATCTAGCGGGGGGGCATAATGAGCAGTTCTTC.

This chain links TRBV6-5 with TRBJ1-2, with 7 bases fitting TRBD1. This CDR3 region has 13 residues. V shed 6 bases, J shed 4 bases, and the junction held 5 bases outside the gene matches. Germline CDR1 MNHEY, CDR2 SVGAGI. This CDR3 is CASRDPGGYGYTF. The CDR3 nucleotides read TGTGCCAGCAGAGACCCAGGGGGCTATGGCTACACCTTC.

The rearrangement uses TRBV5-1 and TRBJ2-1; 12 bases fit TRBD2. CDR3 length: 16 residues. V trimming: 4 bases; J trimming: 4 bases; junction bases outside the gene matches: 6. Looked up from germline, CDR1 is SGHRS and CDR2 is YFSETQ. CDR3 protein: CASSVGLAGSYNEQFF. The CDR3 DNA reads TGCGCCAGCAGCGTCGGACTAGCGGGAAGTTACAATGAGCAGTTCTTC.

The CDR3 DNA sequence: TGTGCCAGCAGTTTCCAACGGACAGGGGGCACGGCGAACATGAACACTGAAGCTTTCTTT. Encoded protein: CASSFQRTGGTANMNTEAFF. This chain uses TRBV27 with TRBJ1-1, with 11 bases lining up with TRBD1. Losses at the gene ends were 3 bases for V and 0 bases for J; bases not matched to a gene: 15. Germline CDR1 reads MNHEY; CDR2 reads SMNVEV (reference sequence). The CDR3 is made up of 20 amino acids.

This chain joins TRBV5-1 and TRBJ1-2; weak D call: TRBD1 (5 bases). V lost 4 bases and J 4 bases, leaving 14 bases between the germline ends. The CDR3 covers 14 residues. The germline V gene encodes CDR1 SGHRS and CDR2 YFSETQ. The CDR3 region is CASSAGTQGYGYTF. CDR3 sequence (DNA): TGCGCCAGCAGCGCCGGGACTCAGGGCTATGGCTACACCTTC.

This chain links TRBV30 with TRBJ1-6; 7 bases align to TRBD1. The CDR3 has 14 amino acids. The J segment lost 7 bases and the V segment lost 3 bases, leaving 6 bases of the junction unmatched. Germline V gene data show CDR1 as GTSNPN and CDR2 as SVGIG (reference sequence). CDR3 DNA: TGTGCCTGGAGCTTTAGGGACAGAAATTCACCCCTCCACTTT. It is translated as CAWSFRDRNSPLHF.

This rearrangement joins TRBV25-1 to TRBJ1-6; 9 bases align to TRBD1. CDR3 length: 15 amino acids. V was clipped by 2 bases and J by 10 bases; unmatched bases: 6. From germline, CDR1 is MGHDK and CDR2 SYGVNS. This CDR3 is CASSEGTGGWSPLHF. Here the CDR3 DNA reads TGTGCCAGCAGTGAAGGAACAGGGGGCTGGTCACCCCTCCACTTT.

The chain carries TRBV29-1 and TRBJ1-4; a weak D match, TRBD1 (5 bases). Germline V CDR1 and CDR2: SQVTM, ANQGSEA. With 4 bases removed from V and 8 bases from J, the gap between germline ends came to 11 bases. This CDR3 contains 12 residues. The CDR3 region has the DNA TGCAGCGTTGCCCCTGACAGCGAAAAACTGTTTTTT. This translates into CSVAPDSEKLFF.

The V call is TRBV6-5, the J call TRBJ2-5, with 7 bases lining up with TRBD1. The CDR3 loop spans 14 amino acids. Germline V gene sequence: CDR1 MNHEY, CDR2 SVGAGI. After removal of 2 bases from V and 1 base from J, the junction contained 1 base not matched to a gene. The CDR3 loop is CASSYGTAQETQYF. DNA for the CDR3: TGTGCCAGCAGTTACGGGACAGCCCAAGAGACCCAGTACTTC.

The V and J genes are TRBV7-2 and TRBJ2-7, with 12 bases aligning to TRBD2. V shed 0 bases and J 2 bases; nucleotides not matched to a gene: 2. CDR1 is SGHTA and CDR2 is FQGNSA in the germline V gene. The CDR3 covers 16 residues. CDR3 sequence (DNA): TGTGCCAGCAGCTTAGCGCTAGCGGGAGGGACCTACGAGCAGTACTTC. Translated: CASSLALAGGTYEQYF.

The table lists this clone with a few counts. The chain carries TRBV12-2 and TRBJ1-3; the DNA was not compared with TRBD1, the D call given in the table. TRBV12-2 is a pseudogene. The CDR3 is made up of 13 amino acids. This CDR3 reads CASRRDRSATIYF. Written as DNA, the CDR3 is TGTGCAAGTCGCCGAGACAGATCTGCGACCATATATTTT.

The V gene is TRBV7-9, the J gene TRBJ1-1; TRBD1 agrees at 7 bases. The germline gives CDR1 SEHNR, CDR2 FQNEAQ (reference sequence). V shed 7 bases, J shed 1 base, and the junction held 9 bases outside the gene matches. The CDR3 length is 15 residues. The CDR3 coding sequence is TGTGCCAGCAACCCTGGACAGGTGAGGAACACTGAAGCTTTCTTT. The encoded protein is CASNPGQVRNTEAFF.

This chain uses TRBV19 with TRBJ1-2; 9 bases map to TRBD1. Trimming cost V 5 bases and J 2 bases; bases outside gene matches: 6. Germline V gene data show CDR1 as LNHDA and CDR2 as SQIVND (reference sequence). CDR3 length equals 15 residues. The CDR3 loop is CASSSPGQGNYGYTF. The CDR3 DNA reads as TGTGCCAGTAGTTCCCCGGGACAGGGAAACTATGGCTACACCTTC.

The rearrangement joins TRBV7-2 to TRBJ1-1; tentatively, D is TRBD1 (5 bases). This CDR3 has 14 amino acids. CDR1 and CDR2 from the germline V gene are SGHTA and FQGNSA. V gave up 1 base and J gave up 5 bases, with 11 bases separating them. CDR3 sequence reads: CASSLVGGRTEAFF. In DNA form, the CDR3 reads TGTGCCAGCAGCTTAGTGGGGGGAAGAACTGAAGCTTTCTTT. Full variable domain (rest looked up from reference TRBV7-2 and TRBJ1-1): GAGVSQSPSNKVTEKGKDVELRCDPISGHTALYWYRQSLGQGLEFLIYFQGNSAPDKSGLPSDRFSAERTGGSVSTLTIQRTQQEDSAVYLCASSLVGGRTEAFFGQGTRLTVV.

The chain has TRBV7-9 and TRBJ1-3, with 10 positions matching TRBD1. There are 15 residues in the CDR3. CDR1 and CDR2 from the germline V gene are SEHNR and FQNEAQ (reference sequence). The V gene end was trimmed by 5 bases and the J gene end by 7 bases; junction bases not matched to a gene: 8. The CDR3 nucleotides read TGTGCCAGCAGCGACAGACAGGGGGCTTATAACACCATATATTTT. The encoded protein is CASSDRQGAYNTIYF.

The chain recombines TRBV7-9 with TRBJ2-5, with D possibly being TRBD2 (6 bases). Per germline, CDR1 SEHNR and CDR2 FQNEAQ (reference sequence). Trimming removed 5 bases at V and 5 bases at J, with 18 bases between. The CDR3 extends over 15 amino acids. The CDR3 spells CASSPPGVKQETQYF. The CDR3 DNA reads as TGTGCCAGCAGCCCCCCGGGGGTGAAACAGGAGACCCAGTACTTC.

The chain employs TRBV3-1 (or the pseudogene TRBV3-2) and TRBJ2-5; the D gene is possibly TRBD1 (5 bases). The CDR3 has 16 amino acids. Per germline, CDR1 LGHDT and CDR2 YNNKEL (reference sequence). Trimming left V 2 bases short and J 2 bases short, with 15 bases between. The CDR3 nucleotides read TGTGCCAGCAGCCAAAAAGGGGCTGGCTTACAAGAGACCCAGTACTTC. Translated, it gives CASSQKGAGLQETQYF.

This clone was detected once. The V and J genes are TRBV20-1 and TRBJ2-1; perhaps TRBD2 as D (6 bases). The CDR3 is 16 amino acids. The V end was cut by 3 bases, the J end by 0 bases, with 15 bases between. In germline, CDR1 is DFQATT, CDR2 SNEGSKA (reference sequence). This CDR3 reads CSASAGTPSSYNEQFF. In DNA form, the CDR3 reads TGCAGTGCTAGTGCCGGGACTCCGAGCTCCTACAATGAGCAGTTCTTC.

V gene TRBV7-8 combines with J gene TRBJ1-1, with D maybe TRBD1 (6 bases). V lost 1 base to trimming and J lost 4 bases, with 10 bases between them. The CDR3 loop spans 14 amino acids. CDR1 SGHVS and CDR2 FQNEAQ come from the germline V gene. The CDR3 coding sequence is TGTGCCAGCAGCTTAGTGGCAGGGGCCACTGAAGCTTTCTTT. It encodes CASSLVAGATEAFF.